The 17 T cell receptor beta chains in this list originate from one sample, sequenced in a study of blood T cell repertoires in COVID-19. Assay: immunoSEQ multiplex PCR; the TCRdb copy retains only in-frame clones and omits some. The sample has about 220,000 clones, around 86% seen once. Sequencing was performed on peripheral blood. These receptors all stem from a woman between 65 and 79 years old with COVID-19, enrolled during active disease.

The chain employs TRBV27 and TRBJ1-1, with a possible D match to TRBD1 (5 bases). Trimming removed 3 bases at V and 3 bases at J, with 11 bases between. Germline CDR1 and CDR2: MNHEY and SMNVEV (reference sequence). The CDR3 covers 14 residues. The CDR3 DNA reads TGTGCCAGCAGTTTTATGGGGCGCGACACTGAAGCTTTCTTT. It encodes CASSFMGRDTEAFF.

The chain uses TRBV7-2 and TRBJ1-5; 9 positions agree with TRBD1. CDR1 is SGHTA, CDR2 FQGNSA, per germline. J gave up 2 bases and V 4 bases, and 0 bases lay outside the gene matches. The CDR3 sequence is 14 residues long. CDR3 bases: TGTGCCAGCAGCTGGACAGGGGGCAATCAGCCCCAGCATTTT. Translating it yields CASSWTGGNQPQHF.

This chain links TRBV28 with TRBJ1-6, with TRBD1 matching over 7 bases. Germline CDR1 is MDHEN and CDR2 is SYDVKM. The CDR3 is 13 amino acids. Germline trimming cut 10 bases from V and 6 bases from J; bases unmatched to any gene: 6. CDR3 DNA: TGTGCCACAACAGGGGAAAGTAATTCACCCCTCCACTTT. It encodes CATTGESNSPLHF.

The chain recombines TRBV28 with TRBJ1-5, with D possibly being TRBD1 (6 bases). Germline V gene data show CDR1 as MDHEN and CDR2 as SYDVKM. V was cut by 3 bases and J by 2 bases, with 11 bases left in between. The CDR3 loop spans 15 amino acids. The CDR3 nucleotides are TGTGCCAGCAGTTTCCCCGACAGGCGCAATCAGCCCCAGCATTTT. It codes for CASSFPDRRNQPQHF.

This sequence joins TRBV4-2 and TRBJ1-2, with D uncertain. CDR1 and CDR2 from the germline V gene are LGHNA and YNFKEQ. Trimming cost V 6 bases and J 2 bases, with 10 bases left between them. CDR3 length equals 13 residues. In DNA form, the CDR3 reads TGTGCCAGCAGGCAGGATCCAAACTATGGCTACACCTTC. Translated, it gives CASRQDPNYGYTF.

CDR3 DNA sequence: TGTGCCAGAAATAACGGGAGGATCTACAATGAGCAGTTCTTC. It yields the protein CARNNGRIYNEQFF. The genes are TRBV2 and TRBJ2-1; 7 bases map to TRBD2. The CDR3 has 14 amino acids. CDR1 SNHLY and CDR2 FYNNEI come from the germline V gene. The ends lost 9 bases at V and 3 bases at J; junction bases unmatched: 8.

DNA for the CDR3: TGTGCCAGCACCATTGGGGGAGGCAGCGCCCAAAACTATGGCTACACCTTC. It codes for CASTIGGGSAQNYGYTF. This chain connects TRBV7-8 to TRBJ1-2, with D possibly TRBD1 on 5 matching bases. V dropped 7 bases and J dropped 2 bases, with 23 bases sitting between them. The CDR3 consists of 17 residues. CDR1 is SGHVS and CDR2 is FQNEAQ in the germline V gene.

The chain is built from TRBV6-1 and TRBJ1-2; TRBD1 aligns across 8 bases. CDR1 and CDR2 (germline): MNHNS, SASEGT. This CDR3 comprises 16 residues. J gave up 4 bases and V 2 bases, and 9 bases lay outside the gene matches. The CDR3 is CASSERVGTGGYGYTF. The CDR3 DNA reads TGTGCCAGCAGTGAAAGGGTAGGAACAGGGGGCTATGGCTACACCTTC.

The V gene is TRBV7-9, the J gene TRBJ1-6; D may be TRBD1 (6 bases). Trimming shortened V by 2 bases and J by 6 bases, and 11 bases separated the two germline ends. The CDR3 totals 15 residues. CDR1 is SEHNR and CDR2 is FQNEAQ in the germline V gene (reference sequence). The CDR3 spells CASSLIAGANSPLHF. CDR3 nucleotides: TGTGCCAGCAGCTTAATTGCAGGGGCTAATTCACCCCTCCACTTT. The complete variable domain, with remaining parts taken from reference TRBV7-9 and TRBJ1-6, reads DTGVSQNPRHKITKRGQNVTFRCDPISEHNRLYWYRQTLGQGPEFLTYFQNEAQLEKSRLLSDRFSAERPKGSFSTLEIQRTEQGDSAMYLCASSLIAGANSPLHFGNGTRLTVT.

This clone was found once. The chain uses TRBV10-3 and TRBJ1-4, with TRBD1 identical over 9 bases. Per the germline V gene, CDR1 is ENHRY and CDR2 is SYGVKD. The junction had 6 bases not matched to a gene; V was cut back by 6 bases and J by 7 bases. This CDR3 has 14 amino acids. CDR3 residues: CAIRGQGAGEKLFF. CDR3 nucleotides: TGTGCCATCAGGGGACAGGGCGCGGGTGAAAAACTGTTTTTT.

V gene TRBV18 combines with J gene TRBJ2-1, with TRBD2 identical over 8 bases. The CDR3 spans 16 residues. Germline CDR1 and CDR2: KGHSH and LQKENI. V dropped 0 bases and J dropped 8; count of bases not matched to a gene: 9. Here the CDR3 DNA reads TGTGCCAGCTCACCACCGTCAGCGGGAGAGAGAGATGAGCAGTTCTTC. Translation: CASSPPSAGERDEQFF.

This clone was detected a few times. V is TRBV7-9 and J is TRBJ2-1; D is possibly TRBD2 (5 bases). CDR3 length equals 15 residues. Germline V gives CDR1 SEHNR, CDR2 FQNEAQ (reference sequence). V dropped 5 bases and J dropped 6 bases, with 17 bases sitting between them. The CDR3 DNA reads as TGTGCCAGCAGCGAAGCGGATATAACTGCCAATGAGCAGTTCTTC. Its translation is CASSEADITANEQFF.

This clone was observed once. The CDR3 nucleotides are TGTGCCAGCAGTACCAACAGCTACTCCTACGAGCAGTACTTC. This gives the protein CASSTNSYSYEQYF. The chain uses TRBV9 and TRBJ2-7; no clear D gene. Germline V lookup: CDR1 SGDLS, CDR2 YYNGEE. This CDR3 has 14 amino acids. Deletions cut 5 bases from V and 0 bases from J, with 12 bases between. The variable domain in full, completed from reference TRBV9 and TRBJ2-7, reads DSGVTQTPKHLITATGQRVTLRCSPRSGDLSVYWYQQSLDQGLQFLIQYYNGEERAKGNILERFSAQQFPDLHSELNLSSLELGDSALYFCASSTNSYSYEQYFGPGTRLTVT.

This chain links TRBV7-2 with TRBJ2-3; 9 bases map to TRBD2. Germline CDR1 SGHTA, CDR2 FQGNSA. The J segment lost 2 bases and the V segment lost 5 bases, leaving 5 bases of the junction unmatched. The CDR3 runs to 15 residues. DNA of the CDR3: TGTGCCAGCAGCAGTTGGACTAGCGCCACAGATACGCAGTATTTT. Protein: CASSSWTSATDTQYF.

This clone was picked up a small number of times. The V gene is TRBV5-1, the J gene TRBJ2-1, with D perhaps matching TRBD2 (7 bases). With 5 bases removed from V and 7 bases from J, the gap between germline ends came to 13 bases. Germline CDR1 reads SGHRS; CDR2 reads YFSETQ. The CDR3 loop spans 13 amino acids. The CDR3 region has the DNA TGCGCCAGCAGGGCGGGGAGGGGGAATGAGCAGTTCTTC. Amino acid sequence: CASRAGRGNEQFF.

The J gene is TRBJ2-1, the V gene TRBV7-2; TRBD2 matches at 7 bases. The CDR3 loop spans 15 amino acids. Germline V gene data show CDR1 as SGHTA and CDR2 as FQGNSA. The junction had 16 bases not matched to a gene; V was cut back by 2 bases and J by 15 bases. This CDR3 is CASSLSLSAGVLVFF. Written as DNA, the CDR3 is TGTGCCAGCAGCTTATCACTATCGGCGGGAGTACTTGTGTTCTTC. Looking up the rest from reference TRBV7-2 and TRBJ2-1 gives the full variable domain: GAGVSQSPSNKVTEKGKDVELRCDPISGHTALYWYRQSLGQGLEFLIYFQGNSAPDKSGLPSDRFSAERTGGSVSTLTIQRTQQEDSAVYLCASSLSLSAGVLVFFGPGTRLTVL.

This clone came up once. The chain has TRBV24-1 and TRBJ1-5; TRBD1 matches 7 bases. Germline lookup yields CDR1 KGHDR and CDR2 SFDVKD. The length of the CDR3 is 17 residues. Germline trimming cut 2 bases from V and 2 bases from J; bases unmatched to any gene: 8. As DNA, the CDR3 is TGTGCCACCAGTGATTCAAAGACAGGGTCGGGCAATCAGCCCCAGCATTTT. As protein: CATSDSKTGSGNQPQHF.